The present TCR beta chain was sequenced within a study of naive and memory T cell subsets. Study outcomes and limitations: The RNA method is potentially sensitive to activation and differentiation changes.

The V and J ends lost 6 bases and 1 base respectively, with 13 bases between them. This CDR3 spans 14 amino acids. Germline V gives CDR1 MNHEY, CDR2 SVGEGT. Amplification of ligated cDNA took four PCR rounds with SP2 and nested alpha and beta constant primers. TCRdb fed the 5' RACE reads into MiXCR, producing one record per CDR3 protein. The top ten hold roughly 9.7% of the sample, which has roughly 56,000 distinct CDR3 sequences, approximately 7.2% seen once. This clonotype was recorded at least ten times. Its specificity is unknown. The library had UMIs added by 3' ligation of an oligonucleotide to TCR cDNA.

This rearrangement joins TRBV6-2 or TRBV6-3 to TRBJ2-7; TRBD1 or TRBD2 may be the D gene (5 bases each). The receptor was derived from a male donor in good health. Here the CDR3 reads CASSEGYKSYEQYF. In DNA, the CDR3 is TGTGCCAGCAGCGAGGGGTACAAGTCCTACGAGCAGTACTTC.